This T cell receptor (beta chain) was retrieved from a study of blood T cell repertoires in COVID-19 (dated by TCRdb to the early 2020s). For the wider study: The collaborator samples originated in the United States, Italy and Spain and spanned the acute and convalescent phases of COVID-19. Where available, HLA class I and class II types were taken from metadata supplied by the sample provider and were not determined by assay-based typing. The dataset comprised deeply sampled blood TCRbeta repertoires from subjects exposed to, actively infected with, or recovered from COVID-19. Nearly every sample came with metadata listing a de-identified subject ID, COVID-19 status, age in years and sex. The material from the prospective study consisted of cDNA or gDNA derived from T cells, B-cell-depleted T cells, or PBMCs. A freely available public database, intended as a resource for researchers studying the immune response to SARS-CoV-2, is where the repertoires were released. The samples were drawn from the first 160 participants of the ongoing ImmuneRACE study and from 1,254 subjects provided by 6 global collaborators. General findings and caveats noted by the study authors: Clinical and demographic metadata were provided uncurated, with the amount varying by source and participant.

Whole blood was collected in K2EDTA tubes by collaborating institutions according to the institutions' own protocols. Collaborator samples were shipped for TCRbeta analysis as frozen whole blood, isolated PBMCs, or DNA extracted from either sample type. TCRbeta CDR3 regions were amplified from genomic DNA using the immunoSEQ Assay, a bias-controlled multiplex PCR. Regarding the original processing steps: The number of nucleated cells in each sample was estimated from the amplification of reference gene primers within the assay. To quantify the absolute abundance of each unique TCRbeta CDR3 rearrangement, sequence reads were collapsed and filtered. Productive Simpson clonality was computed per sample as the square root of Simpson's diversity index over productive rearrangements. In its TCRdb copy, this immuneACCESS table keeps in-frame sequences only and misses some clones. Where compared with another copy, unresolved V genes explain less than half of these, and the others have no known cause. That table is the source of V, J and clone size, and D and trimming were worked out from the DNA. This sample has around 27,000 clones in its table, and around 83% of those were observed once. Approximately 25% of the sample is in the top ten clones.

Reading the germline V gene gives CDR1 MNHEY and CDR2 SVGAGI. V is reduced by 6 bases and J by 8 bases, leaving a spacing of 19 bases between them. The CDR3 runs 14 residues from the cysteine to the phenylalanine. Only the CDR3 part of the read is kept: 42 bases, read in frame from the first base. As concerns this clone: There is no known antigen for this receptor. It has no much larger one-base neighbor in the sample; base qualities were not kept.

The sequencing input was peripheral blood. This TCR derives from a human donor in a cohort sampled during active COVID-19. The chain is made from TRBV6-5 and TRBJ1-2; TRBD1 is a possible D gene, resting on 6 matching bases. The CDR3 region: CASRPPRGKGGYTF. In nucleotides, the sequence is TGTGCCAGCAGACCGCCGAGGGGGAAGGGCGGCTACACCTTC.